This record covers a single T cell receptor beta chain. The entry originates in a study of control samples from healthy donors and cancer patients. Produced via immunoSEQ multiplex PCR; TCRdb's table is partial and in-frame only. The table lists roughly 120,000 clones, more than 75% of them singletons. Trimming removed 3 bases at V and 3 bases at J, with 9 bases between. The CDR3 covers 15 residues. CDR1 LGHDT and CDR2 YNNKEL come from the germline V gene (reference sequence). The TCR originated in a woman in her sixties or seventies in good health. The rearrangement uses TRBV3-1 (or the pseudogene TRBV3-2) and TRBJ1-6; D may be TRBD1 (5 bases). What was sequenced was blood. CDR3 DNA sequence: TGTGCCAGCAGCCACCGGGGGGGCTATAATTCACCCCTCCACTTT. Translating it yields CASSHRGGYNSPLHF.